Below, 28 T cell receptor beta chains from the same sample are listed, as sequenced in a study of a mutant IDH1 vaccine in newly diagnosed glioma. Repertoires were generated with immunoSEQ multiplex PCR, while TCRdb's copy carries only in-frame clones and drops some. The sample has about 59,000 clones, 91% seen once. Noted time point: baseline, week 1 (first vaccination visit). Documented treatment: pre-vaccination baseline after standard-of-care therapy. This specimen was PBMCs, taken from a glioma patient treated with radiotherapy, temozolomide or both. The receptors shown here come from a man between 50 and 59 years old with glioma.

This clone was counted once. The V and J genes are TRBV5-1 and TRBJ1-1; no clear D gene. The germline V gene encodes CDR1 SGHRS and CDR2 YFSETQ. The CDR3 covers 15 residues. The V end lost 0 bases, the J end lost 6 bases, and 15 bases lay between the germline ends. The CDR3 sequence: CASSLATPDGAEAFF. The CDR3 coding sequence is TGCGCCAGCAGCTTGGCCACACCGGACGGGGCTGAAGCTTTCTTT.

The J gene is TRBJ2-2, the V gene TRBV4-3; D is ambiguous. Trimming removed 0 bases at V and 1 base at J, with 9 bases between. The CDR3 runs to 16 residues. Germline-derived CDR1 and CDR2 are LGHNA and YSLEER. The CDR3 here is CASSQEWARNTGELFF. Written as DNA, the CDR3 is TGCGCCAGCAGCCAAGAGTGGGCCAGGAACACCGGGGAGCTGTTTTTT.

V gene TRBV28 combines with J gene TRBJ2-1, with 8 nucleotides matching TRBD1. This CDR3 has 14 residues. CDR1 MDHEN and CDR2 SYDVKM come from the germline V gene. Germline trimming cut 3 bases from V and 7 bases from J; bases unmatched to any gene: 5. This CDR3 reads CASSFGQGTNEQFF. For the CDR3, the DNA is TGTGCCAGCAGTTTCGGACAGGGTACGAATGAGCAGTTCTTC.

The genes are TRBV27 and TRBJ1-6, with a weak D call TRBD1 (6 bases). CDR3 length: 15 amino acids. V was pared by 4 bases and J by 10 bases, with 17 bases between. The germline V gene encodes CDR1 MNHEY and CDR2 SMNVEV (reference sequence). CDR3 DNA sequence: TGTGCCAGCAGTTCCCAGACAGGCCGTTACTCACCCCTCCACTTT. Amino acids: CASSSQTGRYSPLHF.

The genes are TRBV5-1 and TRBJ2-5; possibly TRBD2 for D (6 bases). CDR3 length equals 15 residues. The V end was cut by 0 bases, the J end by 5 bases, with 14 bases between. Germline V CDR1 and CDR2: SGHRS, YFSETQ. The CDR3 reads CASSLGERVGETQYF. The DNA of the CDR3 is TGCGCCAGCAGCTTGGGCGAGCGGGTTGGGGAGACCCAGTACTTC.

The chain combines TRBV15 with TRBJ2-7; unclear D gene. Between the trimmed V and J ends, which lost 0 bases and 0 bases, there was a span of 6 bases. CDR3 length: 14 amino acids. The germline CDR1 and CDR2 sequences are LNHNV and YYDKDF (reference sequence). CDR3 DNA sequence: TGTGCCACCAGCAGAGATGCAGGCTCCTACGAGCAGTACTTC. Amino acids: CATSRDAGSYEQYF.

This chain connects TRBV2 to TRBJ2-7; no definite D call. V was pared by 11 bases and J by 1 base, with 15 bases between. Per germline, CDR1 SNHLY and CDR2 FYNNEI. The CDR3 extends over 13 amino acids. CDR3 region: CARNSLPSYEQYF. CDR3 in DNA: TGTGCCCGAAACAGCTTACCATCCTACGAGCAGTACTTC.

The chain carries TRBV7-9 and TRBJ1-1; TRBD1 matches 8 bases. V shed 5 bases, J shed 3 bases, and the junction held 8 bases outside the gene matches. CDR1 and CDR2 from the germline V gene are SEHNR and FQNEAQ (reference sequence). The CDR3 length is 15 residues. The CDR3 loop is CASSQGQGWDTEAFF. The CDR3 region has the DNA TGTGCCAGCAGCCAAGGACAGGGCTGGGACACTGAAGCTTTCTTT.

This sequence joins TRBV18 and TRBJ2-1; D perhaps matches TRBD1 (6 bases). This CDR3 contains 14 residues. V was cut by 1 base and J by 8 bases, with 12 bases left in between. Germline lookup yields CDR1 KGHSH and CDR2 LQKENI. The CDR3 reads CASSPLQGRDEQFF. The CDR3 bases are TGTGCCAGCTCACCACTTCAGGGGAGAGATGAGCAGTTCTTC.

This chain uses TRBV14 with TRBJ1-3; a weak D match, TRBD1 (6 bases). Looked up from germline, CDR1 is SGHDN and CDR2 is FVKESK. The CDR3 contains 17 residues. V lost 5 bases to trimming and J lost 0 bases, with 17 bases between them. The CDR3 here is CASSKGGRLRSGNTIYF. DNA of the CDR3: TGTGCCAGCAGCAAAGGGGGAAGGTTGCGCTCTGGAAACACCATATATTTT.

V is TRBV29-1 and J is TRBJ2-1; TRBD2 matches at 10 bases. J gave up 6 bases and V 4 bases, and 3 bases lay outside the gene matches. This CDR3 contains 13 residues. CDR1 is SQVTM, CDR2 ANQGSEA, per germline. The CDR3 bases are TGCAGCGTTGTTAGGACTAGCGGCAATGAGCAGTTCTTC. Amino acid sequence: CSVVRTSGNEQFF.

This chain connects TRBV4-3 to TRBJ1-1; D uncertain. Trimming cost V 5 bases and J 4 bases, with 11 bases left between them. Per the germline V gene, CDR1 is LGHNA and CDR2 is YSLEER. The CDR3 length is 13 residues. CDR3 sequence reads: CASSETPLTEAFF. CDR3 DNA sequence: TGCGCCAGCAGCGAAACACCCCTCACTGAAGCTTTCTTT.

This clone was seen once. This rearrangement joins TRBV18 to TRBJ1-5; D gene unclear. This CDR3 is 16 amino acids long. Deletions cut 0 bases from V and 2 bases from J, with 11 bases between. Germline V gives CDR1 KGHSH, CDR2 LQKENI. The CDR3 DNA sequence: TGTGCCAGCTCACCACCGTCCGGGAATGGCAATCAGCCCCAGCATTTT. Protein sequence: CASSPPSGNGNQPQHF.

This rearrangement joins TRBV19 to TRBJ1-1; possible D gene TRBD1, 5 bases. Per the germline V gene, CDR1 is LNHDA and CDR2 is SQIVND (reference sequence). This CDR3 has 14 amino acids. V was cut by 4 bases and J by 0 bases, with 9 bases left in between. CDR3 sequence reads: CASSNQGLNTEAFF. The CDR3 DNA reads TGTGCCAGTAGTAACCAGGGTTTGAACACTGAAGCTTTCTTT.

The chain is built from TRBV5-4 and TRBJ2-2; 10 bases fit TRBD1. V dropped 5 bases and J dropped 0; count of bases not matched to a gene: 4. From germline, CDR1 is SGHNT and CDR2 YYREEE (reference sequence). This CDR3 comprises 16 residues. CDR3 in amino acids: CASSSGTGANTGELFF. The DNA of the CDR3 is TGTGCCAGCAGTTCCGGGACAGGGGCGAACACCGGGGAGCTGTTTTTT. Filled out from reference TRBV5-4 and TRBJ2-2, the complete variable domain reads ETGVTQSPTHLIKTRGQQVTLRCSSQSGHNTVSWYQQALGQGPQFIFQYYREEENGRGNFPPRFSGLQFPNYSSELNVNALELDDSALYLCASSSGTGANTGELFFGEGSRLTVL.

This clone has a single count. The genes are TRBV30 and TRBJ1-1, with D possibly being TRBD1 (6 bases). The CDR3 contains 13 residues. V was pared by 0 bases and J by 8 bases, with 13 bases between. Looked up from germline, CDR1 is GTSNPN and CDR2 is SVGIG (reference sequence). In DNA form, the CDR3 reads TGTGCCTGGAGTGTACGAGGGGGATTCGAAGCTTTCTTT. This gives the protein CAWSVRGGFEAFF.

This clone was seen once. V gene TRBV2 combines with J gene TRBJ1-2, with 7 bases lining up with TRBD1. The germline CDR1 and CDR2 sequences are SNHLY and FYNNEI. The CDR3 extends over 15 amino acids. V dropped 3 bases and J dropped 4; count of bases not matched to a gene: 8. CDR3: CASSETGKTFYGYTF. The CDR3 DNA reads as TGTGCCAGCAGTGAGACAGGGAAAACGTTCTATGGCTACACCTTC.

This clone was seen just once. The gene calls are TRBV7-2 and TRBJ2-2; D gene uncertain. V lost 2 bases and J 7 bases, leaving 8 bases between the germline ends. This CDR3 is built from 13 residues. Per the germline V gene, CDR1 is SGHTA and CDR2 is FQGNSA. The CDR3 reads CASSLPGHGELFF. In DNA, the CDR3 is TGTGCCAGCAGCTTACCAGGTCACGGGGAGCTGTTTTTT. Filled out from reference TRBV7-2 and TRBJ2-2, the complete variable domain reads GAGVSQSPSNKVTEKGKDVELRCDPISGHTALYWYRQSLGQGLEFLIYFQGNSAPDKSGLPSDRFSAERTGGSVSTLTIQRTQQEDSAVYLCASSLPGHGELFFGEGSRLTVL.

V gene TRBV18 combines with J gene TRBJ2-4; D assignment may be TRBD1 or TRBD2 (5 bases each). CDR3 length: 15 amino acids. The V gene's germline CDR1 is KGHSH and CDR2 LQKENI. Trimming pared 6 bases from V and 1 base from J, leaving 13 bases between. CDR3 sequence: CASSPGDRAKNIQYF. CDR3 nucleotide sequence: TGTGCCAGCTCGCCCGGGGACCGGGCCAAAAACATTCAGTACTTC. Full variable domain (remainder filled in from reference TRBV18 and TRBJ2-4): NAGVMQNPRHLVRRRGQEARLRCSPMKGHSHVYWYRQLPEEGLKFMVYLQKENIIDESGMPKERFSAEFPKEGPSILRIQQVVRGDSAAYFCASSPGDRAKNIQYFGAGTRLSVL.

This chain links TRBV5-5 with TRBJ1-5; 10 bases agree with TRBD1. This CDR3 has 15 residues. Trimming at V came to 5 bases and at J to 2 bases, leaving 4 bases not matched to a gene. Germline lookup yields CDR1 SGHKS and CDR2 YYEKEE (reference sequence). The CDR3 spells CASRPGTGGNQPQHF. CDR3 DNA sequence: TGTGCCAGCAGACCCGGGACAGGGGGCAATCAGCCCCAGCATTTT. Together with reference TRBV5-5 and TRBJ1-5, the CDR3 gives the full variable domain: DAGVTQSPTHLIKTRGQQVTLRCSPISGHKSVSWYQQVLGQGPQFIFQYYEKEERGRGNFPDRFSARQFPNYSSELNVNALLLGDSALYLCASRPGTGGNQPQHFGDGTRLSIL.

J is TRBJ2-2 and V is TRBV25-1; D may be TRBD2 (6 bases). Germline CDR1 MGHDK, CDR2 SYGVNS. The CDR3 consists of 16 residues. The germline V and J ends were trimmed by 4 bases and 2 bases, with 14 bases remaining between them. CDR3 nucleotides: TGTGCCAGCAGTGGGGTACTAGGGACTAACACCGGGGAGCTGTTTTTT. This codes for CASSGVLGTNTGELFF.

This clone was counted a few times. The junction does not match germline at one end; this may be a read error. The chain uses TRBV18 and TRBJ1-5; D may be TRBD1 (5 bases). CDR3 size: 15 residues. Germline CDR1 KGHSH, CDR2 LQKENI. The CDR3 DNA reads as TGTGCCAGCTCACCGACTGGGGGTAGCGATCAGCCCCAGCATTTT. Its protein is CASSPTGGSDQPQHF.

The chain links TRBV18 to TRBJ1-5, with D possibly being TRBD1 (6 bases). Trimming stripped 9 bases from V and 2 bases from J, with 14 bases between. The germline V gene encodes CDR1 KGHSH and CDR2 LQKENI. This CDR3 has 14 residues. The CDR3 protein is CASSAGAGNQPQHF. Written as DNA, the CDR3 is TGTGCCAGTTCGGCAGGGGCCGGCAATCAGCCCCAGCATTTT.

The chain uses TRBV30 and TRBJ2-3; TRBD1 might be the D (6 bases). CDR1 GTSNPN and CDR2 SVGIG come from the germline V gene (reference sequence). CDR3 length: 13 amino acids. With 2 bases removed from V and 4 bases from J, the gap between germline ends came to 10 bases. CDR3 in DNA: TGTGCCTGGAGTACGAAGGGGGCAGATACGCAGTATTTT. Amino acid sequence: CAWSTKGADTQYF.

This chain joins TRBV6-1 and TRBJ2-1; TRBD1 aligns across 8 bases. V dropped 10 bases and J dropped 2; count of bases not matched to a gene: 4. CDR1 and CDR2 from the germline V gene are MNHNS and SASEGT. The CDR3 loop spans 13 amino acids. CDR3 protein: CATGTGPYNEQFF. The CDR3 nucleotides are TGTGCCACCGGGACAGGCCCCTACAATGAGCAGTTCTTC.

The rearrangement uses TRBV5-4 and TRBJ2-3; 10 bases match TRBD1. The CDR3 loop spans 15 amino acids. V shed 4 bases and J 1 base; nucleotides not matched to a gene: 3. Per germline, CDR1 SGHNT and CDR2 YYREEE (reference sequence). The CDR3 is CASSPGQGGTDTQYF. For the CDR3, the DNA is TGTGCCAGCAGCCCTGGACAGGGGGGCACAGATACGCAGTATTTT.

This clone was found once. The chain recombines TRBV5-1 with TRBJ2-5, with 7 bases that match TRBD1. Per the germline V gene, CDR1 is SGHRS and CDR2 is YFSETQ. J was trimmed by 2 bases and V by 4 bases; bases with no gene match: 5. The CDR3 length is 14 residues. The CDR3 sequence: CASSPDREQETQYF. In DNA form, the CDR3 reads TGCGCCAGCAGCCCCGACAGGGAGCAAGAGACCCAGTACTTC.

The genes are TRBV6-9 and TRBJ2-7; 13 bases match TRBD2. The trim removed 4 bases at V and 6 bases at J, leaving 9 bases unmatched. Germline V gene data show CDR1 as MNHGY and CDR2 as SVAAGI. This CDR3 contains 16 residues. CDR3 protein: CASSSSLAGGPGEQYF. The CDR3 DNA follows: TGTGCCAGCAGTTCCTCACTAGCGGGAGGGCCGGGCGAGCAGTACTTC.